This is a list of T cell receptor beta chains from one sample in a study of regulatory T cells in long-lasting Graves disease. Using its own MiXCR run on the multiplex PCR reads, TCRdb lists one record per CDR3 protein. Here the sample spans roughly 380,000 distinct CDR3 sequences, about a sixth being singletons. Sequencing used peripheral blood mononuclear cells (PBMCs), obtained at new diagnosis, from a patient treated with antithyroid drugs. The source is a female donor with Graves disease. The conserved cysteine and the conserved F or W are not part of the CDR3 here. The size entry is marked missing in some rows and otherwise reads once, few, many or a size class.

TRBV7-6,many,TRBJ2-1,ASSFVERQGSSYNEQF
TRBV13,many,TRBJ1-1,ASSLVAGTEAF
TRBV7-8,many,TRBJ2-1,ASSLAPGGTYNEQF
TRBV28,many,TRBJ2-4,ASSFGAKNIQY
TRBV19,few,TRBJ2-3,ASSQRDGRTDTQY
TRBV2,NA,TRBJ2-2,ASSPGQASNTGELF
TRBV10-3,many,TRBJ2-7,AISESEGTDREQY
TRBV29-1,many,TRBJ2-5,SVGRGWEETQY
TRBV5-1,many,TRBJ2-5,ASSSPWGEETQY
TRBV5-1,many,TRBJ1-1,ASSFGGWGTEAF